This TCR beta chain comes out of a study of cytomegalovirus exposure and HLA in healthy donors. General observations from the study: The listing of roughly 160 TCR beta chains classed them as cytomegalovirus-associated. A link between a missense DCLRE1C variant and TCR beta V- and J-gene trimming emerged from a later analysis. Equally common other TCR beta chains were less clonally expanded than HLA-associated ones, a later analysis found.

The PCR ran on 60 Vbeta and 13 Jbeta primers. This table comes from immunoSEQ multiplex PCR, and its TCRdb copy is limited to in-frame clones, with some not included. The repertoire holds tens of thousands of clones, with 65% to 85% as singletons. The length of the CDR3 is 20 residues. CDR1 and CDR2 (germline): SNHLY, FYNNEI. J lost 0 bases, V lost 4 bases, and 16 bases had no gene match. Turning to this clone: Its antigen is as yet unknown.

This receptor was identified in a man aged 45 to 65 in good health and CMV-seronegative. The chain links TRBV2 to TRBJ2-7; 12 nucleotides align to TRBD1. The sample comprised PBMCs. This CDR3 is CASSGVGGTGGHSSSYEQYF. CDR3 in DNA: TGTGCCAGCAGTGGGGTAGGTGGGACAGGGGGCCACTCAAGCTCCTACGAGCAGTACTTC.